This TCR beta chain was captured in a study of T-cell reconstitution after alpha-beta-depleted transplantation in children. Regarding the study as a whole: The authors attributed T-cell counts and diversity one year after transplant mostly to newly produced T cells.

Points on this clonotype: Its target is unknown.

Library preparation (for TCRbeta) was performed with unique molecular identifiers. TCRdb fed the PCR reads into MiXCR, producing one record per CDR3 protein. The table records 450,000 to 600,000 distinct CDR3 sequences, 13% of them present only once. The sequences come from PBMCs, mostly from graft donor cells, collected 360 days after TCRalphabeta/CD19-depleted stem cell transplant. This clonotype originated in a male patient between 10 and 17 years old who had a stem cell transplant for acute myeloid leukemia, so the T cells may come from the graft donor.

CDR3 in amino acids: CASSPRRLPYEQYF. The DNA for the CDR3 is TGCGCCAGCAGCCCCCGAAGACTTCCCTACGAGCAGTACTTC. The V and J genes are TRBV5-1 and TRBJ2-7; D uncertain. The CDR3 totals 14 residues. Germline V CDR1 and CDR2: SGHRS, YFSETQ. Trimming took 4 bases from V and 2 from J, leaving 13 bases between them.